Given below is one TCR beta chain in context. This specimen comes from a study of cytomegalovirus exposure and HLA in healthy donors. In the PCR, 60 Vbeta and 13 Jbeta primers were used. Assay: immunoSEQ multiplex PCR; the TCRdb copy retains only in-frame clones and omits some. Found here are 120,000 to 150,000 clones, approximately 84% of them singletons; the top ten hold less than 2%. Input material: PBMCs. This sequence originates from a woman aged 40 to 50 in good health and CMV-seronegative.

In DNA, the CDR3 is TGCGCCAGCAGCCAAGAGCCAGGGGACTCTGGAAACACCATATATTTT. Translation: CASSQEPGDSGNTIYF. The chain recombines TRBV4-3 with TRBJ1-3, with a tentative D call TRBD1 (6 bases). From germline, CDR1 is LGHNA and CDR2 YSLEER. V was trimmed by 0 bases and J by 0 bases, leaving 9 bases between them. CDR3 size: 16 residues.